Below, 28 T cell receptor beta chains from the same sample are listed, as sequenced in a study of T cells in Graves' hyperthyroidism and ophthalmopathy. The CDR3 regions of TCR beta were amplified from RNA transcripts. Using the HTBI primer set, a first-round RT-PCR was run on the TCR CDR3. One entry per CDR3 protein, called by TCRdb with MiXCR from the multiplex PCR reads. The sample includes around 340,000 distinct CDR3 sequences, approximately 22% of them seen just once. Material: blood. Receptors were obtained from a woman aged 45-65 years with Graves' hyperthyroidism.

This clonotype appeared a few times. V and J are TRBV15 and TRBJ2-6; D is ambiguous. The CDR3 covers 15 residues. CDR1 is LNHNV, CDR2 YYDKDF, per germline (reference sequence). V shed 3 bases and J shed 3 bases, with 9 bases lying between them. The CDR3 protein is CATSSGSFGANVLTF. The CDR3 nucleotides read TGTGCCACCAGCAGTGGAAGCTTTGGGGCCAACGTCCTGACTTTC.

The chain links TRBV2 to TRBJ1-4; unclear D gene. Germline V gives CDR1 SNHLY, CDR2 FYNNEI. The germline V and J ends were trimmed by 5 bases and 7 bases, with 8 bases remaining between them. CDR3 size: 12 residues. CDR3 sequence (DNA): TGTGCCAGCAGTTTACCCGGTGAAAAACTGTTTTTT. It codes for CASSLPGEKLFF.

This chain links TRBV27 with TRBJ2-7; D perhaps matches TRBD2 (5 bases). Germline CDR1 and CDR2: MNHEY and SMNVEV (reference sequence). V was pared by 0 bases and J by 3 bases, with 6 bases between. The CDR3 is made up of 13 amino acids. CDR3 region: CASSLSEGYEQYF. The CDR3 bases are TGTGCCAGCAGTTTATCCGAGGGCTACGAGCAGTACTTC.

This clonotype was detected many times. The J gene is TRBJ2-3, the V gene TRBV12-3 or TRBV12-4, with 12 positions matching TRBD2. With 4 bases clipped from V and 0 bases from J, the junction kept 20 bases outside the gene matches. The CDR3 length is 22 residues. The CDR3 DNA is TGTGCCAGCAGTTCCGGACAGCCTCCCGGGGCTAGCGGGGGGGATAGCACAGATACGCAGTATTTT. It codes for CASSSGQPPGASGGDSTDTQYF.

This clonotype was seen more than once but under ten times. The chain links TRBV10-3 to TRBJ2-5, with a weak D call TRBD1 (5 bases). The germline V and J ends were trimmed by 3 bases and 0 bases, with 11 bases remaining between them. The germline V gene encodes CDR1 ENHRY and CDR2 SYGVKD. CDR3 length: 15 amino acids. The CDR3: CAISDGRANQETQYF. The CDR3, as DNA: TGTGCCATCAGTGACGGCAGGGCGAACCAAGAGACCCAGTACTTC.

This clonotype was observed many times. This chain links TRBV12-3 or TRBV12-4 with TRBJ2-1; TRBD2 agrees at 8 bases. Trimming took 5 bases from V and 4 from J; bases not matched to a gene: 4. This CDR3 comprises 14 residues. The CDR3: CASSRASGYNEQFF. The CDR3 coding sequence is TGTGCCAGCAGTAGGGCTAGCGGGTACAATGAGCAGTTCTTC.

Many counts were recorded for this clonotype. This chain connects TRBV9 to TRBJ2-1, with D tentatively TRBD1 (6 bases). Germline V lookup: CDR1 SGDLS, CDR2 YYNGEE. The CDR3 length is 13 residues. Trimming took off 6 bases at V and 2 bases at J, with 9 bases between the two ends. DNA of the CDR3: TGTGCCAGCAATGGGGGCCCCTACAATGAGCAGTTCTTC. This codes for CASNGGPYNEQFF.

This clonotype was seen repeatedly, ten times or more. The chain couples TRBV6-1 to TRBJ1-1; 9 nucleotides match TRBD1. The CDR3 is 14 residues long. CDR1 and CDR2 from the germline V gene are MNHNS and SASEGT. With V trimmed by 6 bases and J by 0 bases, 2 bases remained unmatched. The CDR3 DNA reads TGTGCCAGCAGCGGGACAGGGCTGAACACTGAAGCTTTCTTT. The encoded protein is CASSGTGLNTEAFF.

This clonotype was counted many times. J is TRBJ2-6 and V is TRBV29-1; D unclear. V shed 2 bases and J shed 0 bases, with 5 bases lying between them. Germline CDR1 and CDR2: SQVTM and ANQGSEA. The CDR3 loop spans 14 amino acids. The CDR3 here is CSVELGSGANVLTF. In DNA form, the CDR3 reads TGCAGCGTTGAATTGGGCTCTGGGGCCAACGTCCTGACTTTC.

This clonotype has a count of ten or more. The chain links TRBV5-1 to TRBJ1-1; D might be TRBD1 (6 bases). Trimming took off 2 bases at V and 3 bases at J, with 20 bases between the two ends. The CDR3 runs to 17 residues. Germline CDR1 is SGHRS and CDR2 is YFSETQ. The DNA of the CDR3 is TGCGCCAGCAGCTTCGGGGGGGGCAGGTTGACGGACACTGAAGCTTTCTTT. Its translation: CASSFGGGRLTDTEAFF.

This clonotype was recorded many times. The chain couples TRBV18 to TRBJ1-2; D perhaps matches TRBD1 (6 bases). V was pared by 6 bases and J by 4 bases, with 21 bases between. This CDR3 is 16 amino acids long. Germline V gives CDR1 KGHSH, CDR2 LQKENI. Here the CDR3 reads CASSLKAMGAAYGYTF. The CDR3 nucleotides read TGTGCCAGCTCGCTCAAAGCAATGGGGGCAGCCTATGGCTACACCTTC. Full variable domain (outside the CDR3, taken from reference TRBV18 and TRBJ1-2): NAGVMQNPRHLVRRRGQEARLRCSPMKGHSHVYWYRQLPEEGLKFMVYLQKENIIDESGMPKERFSAEFPKEGPSILRIQQVVRGDSAAYFCASSLKAMGAAYGYTFGSGTRLTVV.

This clonotype has at least ten counts. The chain links TRBV3-1 to TRBJ2-1; possibly TRBD2 for D (6 bases). Germline CDR1 LGHDT, CDR2 YNNKEL (reference sequence). This CDR3 region has 14 residues. V was pared by 2 bases and J by 6 bases, with 11 bases between. The CDR3 region is CASSQLRDSNEQFF. In DNA form, the CDR3 reads TGTGCCAGCAGCCAACTCCGGGACTCCAATGAGCAGTTCTTC.

This clonotype has just a few counts. With a much larger clone just one base away, this may be a read error. Because it lacks the conserved phenylalanine or tryptophan at the end, this CDR3 is likely a read error. The chain recombines TRBV15 with TRBJ2-7; TRBD1 matches at 8 bases. The CDR3 runs to 14 residues. Germline CDR1 is LNHNV and CDR2 is YYDKDF (reference sequence). The trim removed 5 bases at V and 0 bases at J, leaving 3 bases unmatched. The CDR3 region is CATSADRVSYEQYL. For the CDR3, the DNA is TGTGCCACCAGCGCGGACAGGGTCTCCTACGAGCAGTACCTC.

This clonotype was seen at least ten times. The chain links TRBV11-2 to TRBJ2-7, with TRBD1 matching 11 bases. The CDR3 length is 16 residues. In germline, CDR1 is SGHAT, CDR2 FQNNGV. V dropped 0 bases and J dropped 7; count of bases not matched to a gene: 8. The CDR3 reads CASSLDLFGTGGEQYF. The DNA for the CDR3 is TGTGCCAGCAGCTTAGATTTATTCGGGACAGGGGGTGAGCAGTACTTC.

The chain uses TRBV15 and TRBJ2-4; 8 bases line up with TRBD2. Trimming cost V 0 bases and J 1 base; bases outside gene matches: 11. The length of the CDR3 is 19 residues. Germline assignment: CDR1 LNHNV and CDR2 YYDKDF (reference sequence). In DNA form, the CDR3 reads TGTGCCACCAGCAGAGATTTCAAGACTAGCGACCAGGCCAAAAACATTCAGTACTTC. Its protein product is CATSRDFKTSDQAKNIQYF.

This clonotype was seen repeatedly, ten times or more. The chain uses TRBV4-1 and TRBJ2-3, with no clear D. The CDR3 contains 14 residues. The germline V gene has CDR1 MGHRA and CDR2 YSYEKL. The ends were cut back, 1 base at V and 5 bases at J, with 10 bases in the middle. Here the CDR3 reads CASSQVVPQDTQYF. The CDR3, as DNA: TGCGCCAGCAGCCAAGTCGTCCCACAAGATACGCAGTATTTT.

This clonotype was seen only a few times. V and J are TRBV4-1 and TRBJ2-2; D gene ambiguous. Germline CDR1 MGHRA, CDR2 YSYEKL. The ends were cut back, 3 bases at V and 0 bases at J, with 11 bases in the middle. This CDR3 spans 16 amino acids. The chain's CDR3 is CASSQYRVSNTGELFF. The CDR3 nucleotides are TGCGCCAGCAGCCAGTACCGGGTCTCGAACACCGGGGAGCTGTTTTTT.

The table lists this clonotype with a few counts. The V and J genes are TRBV3-1 and TRBJ1-4, with a possible D match to TRBD1 (5 bases). The CDR3 is made up of 14 amino acids. Trimming shortened V by 1 base and J by 8 bases, and 11 bases separated the two germline ends. Germline V gene data show CDR1 as LGHDT and CDR2 as YNNKEL (reference sequence). The CDR3 sequence is CASSQAAGREKLFF. In DNA form, the CDR3 reads TGTGCCAGCAGCCAAGCGGCAGGGAGGGAAAAACTGTTTTTT.

The rearrangement links TRBV7-9 to TRBJ2-1; 8 nucleotides align to TRBD2. The germline gives CDR1 SEHNR, CDR2 FQNEAQ (reference sequence). The CDR3 totals 16 residues. V dropped 4 bases and J dropped 4; count of bases not matched to a gene: 9. The CDR3 DNA follows: TGTGCCAGCAGCTCAATGAGCGGGGGTCATTACAATGAGCAGTTCTTC. Protein sequence: CASSSMSGGHYNEQFF. The variable domain in full, with the rest retrieved from reference TRBV7-9 and TRBJ2-1, is DTGVSQNPRHKITKRGQNVTFRCDPISEHNRLYWYRQTLGQGPEFLTYFQNEAQLEKSRLLSDRFSAERPKGSFSTLEIQRTEQGDSAMYLCASSSMSGGHYNEQFFGPGTRLTVL.

This clonotype was seen only a few times. This may be a read error: a much more frequent sequence differs by one nucleotide. The CDR3: CSARDLQGSTDTQYF. As DNA, the CDR3 is TGCAGTGCTAGAGATCTGCAGGGGAGCACAGATACGCAGTATTTT. The rearrangement links TRBV20-1 to TRBJ2-3; possibly TRBD1 for D (6 bases). The V end lost 0 bases, the J end lost 0 bases, and 10 bases lay between the germline ends. This CDR3 comprises 15 residues. CDR1 and CDR2 (germline): DFQATT, SNEGSKA (reference sequence).

This clonotype has a handful of counts. A read error may produce the germline difference seen at one junction end. The V call is TRBV28, the J call TRBJ2-1; 8 bases are shared with TRBD1. Germline V CDR1 and CDR2: MDHEN, SYDVKM. This CDR3 has 14 amino acids. The CDR3 loop is CTSSWAGGRNEQFF. CDR3 bases: TGTACCAGCAGTTGGGCAGGGGGCCGGAATGAGCAGTTCTTC.

V gene TRBV2 combines with J gene TRBJ2-5; 7 bases agree with TRBD1. Germline assignment: CDR1 SNHLY and CDR2 FYNNEI. The CDR3 is made up of 16 amino acids. Trimming took 6 bases from V and 0 from J; bases not matched to a gene: 10. The CDR3 DNA sequence: TGTGCCAGCAGCCAAGGGGGCGGCGACTACCAAGAGACCCAGTACTTC. This translates into CASSQGGGDYQETQYF.

This clonotype appeared many times. V usage is TRBV9 and J usage is TRBJ2-7; possibly TRBD1 for D (6 bases). Deletions cut 3 bases from V and 0 bases from J, with 10 bases between. CDR3 length: 14 amino acids. CDR1 SGDLS and CDR2 YYNGEE come from the germline V gene. The CDR3, as DNA: TGTGCCAGCAGCGAACAGGGTTCCTCCTACGAGCAGTACTTC. It codes for CASSEQGSSYEQYF.

This clonotype appeared a few times. The rearrangement links TRBV12-3 or TRBV12-4 to TRBJ2-3, with D unresolved. CDR3 length: 12 amino acids. Trimming cost V 8 bases and J 6 bases, with 12 bases left between them. For the CDR3, the DNA is TGTGCCAGCGCCCCTGTTATGGATACGCAGTATTTT. Translated, it gives CASAPVMDTQYF.

The genes are TRBV24-1 and TRBJ2-2; 7 nucleotides match TRBD1. V shed 7 bases, J shed 4 bases, and the junction held 5 bases outside the gene matches. The CDR3 spans 14 residues. Germline CDR1 KGHDR, CDR2 SFDVKD. CDR3 residues: CATRGTASTGELFF. In nucleotides, the CDR3 is TGTGCCACCAGAGGGACAGCCTCCACCGGGGAGCTGTTTTTT.

This clonotype came up many times. V usage is TRBV7-6 and J usage is TRBJ2-6; D remains unclear. CDR3 length: 14 amino acids. Trimming took 4 bases from V and 3 from J, leaving 7 bases between them. Per germline, CDR1 SGHVS and CDR2 FNYEAQ. Here the CDR3 DNA reads TGTGCCAGCAGCTCACAGTTTGGGGCCAACGTCCTGACTTTC. Translation gives CASSSQFGANVLTF.

Concerning this clonotype itself: Given a much more abundant clone one base away, this may be a read error. CDR3 sequence reads: CSARRWESGDSEKLLF. DNA for the CDR3: TGCAGTGCTAGACGGTGGGAGTCCGGGGACAGTGAAAAACTGCTTTTT. The V gene is TRBV20-1, the J gene TRBJ1-4; 7 nucleotides agree with TRBD1. Germline V gene sequence: CDR1 DFQATT, CDR2 SNEGSKA (reference sequence). The CDR3 loop spans 16 amino acids.

The V and J genes are TRBV7-9 and TRBJ2-7, with a tentative D call TRBD2 (6 bases). This CDR3 has 17 amino acids. The V gene lost 1 base and the J gene lost 0 bases, with 16 bases spanning the gap. The V gene's germline CDR1 is SEHNR and CDR2 FQNEAQ (reference sequence). The CDR3 region has the DNA TGTGCCAGCAGCTTAGGGGCGGGGCTAACCCCCTCCTACGAGCAGTACTTC. This gives the protein CASSLGAGLTPSYEQYF.